This TCR beta chain was sequenced during a study of Graves' ophthalmopathy and Graves' hyperthyroidism. Study observations and caveats: In blood, most expanded thyroid clonotypes above 0.001 frequency were also detected. The model flagged ophthalmopathy progression at roughly 64% sensitivity and less than 75% specificity.

As for this clonotype: The target antigen is unknown.

Pregnancy or lactation, uncontrolled infections and other autoimmune diseases were grounds for excluding patients. The PBMCs had their origin in less than 13 ml of fresh peripheral blood. Amplification from RNA transcripts yielded the TCR beta CDR3 regions. Second-round multiplex PCR followed a first-round RT-PCR using HTBI primers. TCRdb independently ran MiXCR on the multiplex PCR reads; one entry per CDR3 protein. In the table there are hundreds of thousands of distinct CDR3 sequences, under 15% of which are singletons. The CDR3 spans 15 residues. Trimming at V came to 3 bases and at J to 1 base, leaving 3 bases not matched to a gene. The germline V gene has CDR1 LNHDA and CDR2 SQIVND (reference sequence).

Source material: blood. The chain combines TRBV19 with TRBJ1-1; 9 bases map to TRBD1. The TCR originated in a woman aged 25 to 39 with Graves' ophthalmopathy. CDR3 DNA: TGTGCCAGTAGTATCTGGGGACAGGGGAACACTGAAGCTTTCTTT. Its protein is CASSIWGQGNTEAFF. The variable domain in full, with the rest retrieved from reference TRBV19 and TRBJ1-1, is DGGITQSPKYLFRKEGQNVTLSCEQNLNHDAMYWYRQDPGQGLRLIYYSQIVNDFQKGDIAEGYSVSREKKESFPLTVTSAQKNPTAFYLCASSIWGQGNTEAFFGQGTRLTVV.